The next 19 T cell receptor beta chains were all read from a single sample in a study of OX40 agonist ivuxolimab in advanced cancers. The data were produced by immunoSEQ multiplex PCR, yet TCRdb's version contains in-frame clones alone and is incomplete. Among around 29,000 clones listed, approximately 83% were seen once. This sample comprised CD4+ or CD8+ T cells sorted from blood, obtained in a trial of the OX40 agonist ivuxolimab. These receptors came from an adult with an advanced solid tumor such as melanoma, head and neck, liver or kidney cancer.

In this sample, this clone turned up a few times. The V call is TRBV7-8, the J call TRBJ2-5, with D maybe TRBD2 (6 bases). CDR1 is SGHVS and CDR2 is FQNEAQ in the germline V gene. The CDR3 runs 17 residues. Trimming pared 5 bases from V and 0 bases from J, leaving 19 bases between. CDR3: CASSPVEGRGYQETQYF. CDR3 nucleotides: TGTGCCAGCAGCCCAGTGGAGGGACGAGGGTACCAAGAGACCCAGTACTTC.

This clone was seen just once. For the CDR3, the DNA is TGTGCCAGCTCACCATCGACATTAAGCTCTGGAAACACCATATATTTT. Protein sequence: CASSPSTLSSGNTIYF. The chain links TRBV18 to TRBJ1-3, with no clear D. The CDR3 is 16 residues long. Trimming took off 2 bases at V and 0 bases at J, with 11 bases between the two ends. Germline V gene lookup returns CDR1 KGHSH and CDR2 LQKENI.

The V and J genes are TRBV19 and TRBJ2-1, with 15 nucleotides matching TRBD2. The CDR3 is made up of 21 amino acids. Germline V lookup: CDR1 LNHDA, CDR2 SQIVND (reference sequence). With V trimmed by 5 bases and J by 0 bases, 14 bases remained unmatched. CDR3 protein: CASSAPPGLAGGPSSYNEQFF. The CDR3 coding sequence is TGTGCCAGTAGTGCTCCCCCCGGACTAGCGGGGGGGCCGAGCTCCTACAATGAGCAGTTCTTC.

The V gene is TRBV4-1, the J gene TRBJ1-5, with D unclear. CDR1 MGHRA and CDR2 YSYEKL come from the germline V gene. V was shortened by 4 bases and J by 8 bases, with 15 bases between the two germline ends. The length of the CDR3 is 14 residues. CDR3 residues: CASSPWTPWEPQHF. The CDR3 DNA is TGCGCCAGCAGCCCCTGGACCCCCTGGGAGCCCCAGCATTTT.

The V and J genes are TRBV19 and TRBJ2-7; 7 bases are a match to TRBD2. The V gene end was trimmed by 5 bases and the J gene end by 2 bases; junction bases not matched to a gene: 3. This CDR3 comprises 13 residues. Germline V gene lookup returns CDR1 LNHDA and CDR2 SQIVND (reference sequence). CDR3 nucleotides: TGTGCCAGTAGTTCGGCGGGGGCCTACGAGCAGTACTTC. Amino acid sequence: CASSSAGAYEQYF.

A few counts support this clone. The rearrangement uses TRBV18 and TRBJ2-1, with TRBD1 identical over 9 bases. The CDR3 extends over 16 amino acids. From germline, CDR1 is KGHSH and CDR2 LQKENI. Trimming at V came to 6 bases and at J to 5 bases, leaving 11 bases not matched to a gene. In DNA form, the CDR3 reads TGTGCCAGCTCGGCGGTGGACAGGGGTTTCCACAATGAGCAGTTCTTC. As protein: CASSAVDRGFHNEQFF.

The J gene is TRBJ2-7, the V gene TRBV27; maybe TRBD2 (6 bases). The CDR3 sequence is 15 residues long. Trimming stripped 6 bases from V and 2 bases from J, with 17 bases between. Looked up from germline, CDR1 is MNHEY and CDR2 is SMNVEV (reference sequence). CDR3 in amino acids: CASSHGGGSTYEQYF. Written as DNA, the CDR3 is TGTGCCAGCAGCCATGGGGGAGGATCCACCTACGAGCAGTACTTC.

The chain joins TRBV28 to TRBJ1-4; D gene unclear. CDR1 is MDHEN, CDR2 SYDVKM, per germline. This CDR3 spans 15 amino acids. V was trimmed by 8 bases and J by 5 bases, leaving 18 bases between them. The CDR3 is CASSETQVLNEKLFF. In DNA, the CDR3 is TGTGCCAGCTCCGAAACCCAGGTATTGAATGAAAAACTGTTTTTT.

The chain links TRBV4-1 to TRBJ1-4, with 8 bases identical to TRBD1. J lost 8 bases, V lost 1 base, and 3 bases had no gene match. CDR3 length: 14 residues. CDR1 and CDR2 from the germline V gene are MGHRA and YSYEKL. CDR3 coding DNA: TGCGCCAGCAGCCAAGGACAGGGGTACGAAAAACTGTTTTTT. Translated, it gives CASSQGQGYEKLFF.

The chain couples TRBV28 to TRBJ2-5, with 14 bases fitting TRBD2. The germline CDR1 and CDR2 sequences are MDHEN and SYDVKM. The CDR3 totals 16 residues. Trimming at V came to 6 bases and at J to 5 bases, leaving 8 bases not matched to a gene. The CDR3 DNA sequence: TGTGCCAGCAGGCCCCGACTAGCGGGGGGGCGGGAGACCCAGTACTTC. Encoded protein: CASRPRLAGGRETQYF.

The chain combines TRBV5-8 with TRBJ2-7, with D perhaps TRBD1 (6 bases). Trimming stripped 6 bases from V and 0 bases from J, with 19 bases between. Germline CDR1 SGHTS, CDR2 YDEGEE. The CDR3 sequence is 16 residues long. CDR3 nucleotides: TGTGCCAGCAATATCCCAGGGGCAGAAAGCTCCTACGAGCAGTACTTC. This codes for CASNIPGAESSYEQYF.

V usage is TRBV7-9 and J usage is TRBJ1-5; D is ambiguous. Trimming left V 5 bases short and J 0 bases short, with 8 bases between. Germline V gene data show CDR1 as SEHNR and CDR2 as FQNEAQ (reference sequence). The CDR3 has 14 amino acids. The DNA for the CDR3 is TGTGCCAGCAGCCAGGACGCTAGCAATCAGCCCCAGCATTTT. Protein product: CASSQDASNQPQHF.

This chain connects TRBV14 to TRBJ1-2, with 11 bases lining up with TRBD1. J lost 5 bases, V lost 4 bases, and 3 bases had no gene match. Per the germline V gene, CDR1 is SGHDN and CDR2 is FVKESK. The CDR3 sequence is 14 residues long. The CDR3 DNA is TGTGCCAGCAGCCTTGGACAGGGGGCTTATGGCTACACCTTC. This sequence encodes CASSLGQGAYGYTF.

The chain is built from TRBV2 and TRBJ2-1; the match to TRBD2 covers 7 bases. The CDR3 runs to 12 residues. V was pared by 8 bases and J by 10 bases, with 8 bases of the junction left unmatched. Germline-derived CDR1 and CDR2 are SNHLY and FYNNEI. The CDR3 DNA is TGTGCCAGCGCAGGACTAGTTTTGGAGCAGTTCTTC. It codes for CASAGLVLEQFF.

This chain links TRBV5-8 with TRBJ2-5; D ambiguous. The J call may not be correct, given that the DNA end is closer to TRBJ2-7. CDR1 is SGHTS and CDR2 is YDEGEE in the germline V gene. The CDR3 is made up of 13 amino acids. CDR3 sequence: CASSFQVYDEQYF. CDR3 DNA sequence: TGTGCCAGCAGCTTTCAGGTTTACGACGAGCAGTACTTC.

This clone appeared a single time. The chain recombines TRBV28 with TRBJ2-5, with 7 positions matching TRBD1. The end of the DNA is better explained by TRBJ2-7, so the J call may be wrong. The CDR3 runs 16 residues. Germline V gene lookup returns CDR1 MDHEN and CDR2 SYDVKM. CDR3 nucleotide sequence: TGTGCCAGCAGTACTACCCGCAGGGGGTTCTCCTACGAGCAGTACTTC. Its translation is CASSTTRRGFSYEQYF.

The gene calls are TRBV7-9 and TRBJ2-3; D is unclear. Looked up from germline, CDR1 is SEHNR and CDR2 is FQNEAQ (reference sequence). The CDR3 is made up of 16 amino acids. Between the trimmed V and J ends, which lost 0 bases and 6 bases, there was a span of 16 bases. Written as DNA, the CDR3 is TGTGCCAGCAGCTTAGCGGGCGGCGGCCGGTCCGATACGCAGTATTTT. The encoded protein is CASSLAGGGRSDTQYF.

The chain has TRBV21-1 and TRBJ1-5; whether TRBD1, the table's D call, matches the DNA was not checked. TRBV21-1 is given as a pseudogene. CDR3 size: 17 residues. CDR3 coding DNA: TGTGCCAGCAGCAAAGTGTGGGCAGGGCATAGCAATCAGCCCCAGCATTTT. The encoded protein is CASSKVWAGHSNQPQHF.

This chain joins TRBV7-9 and TRBJ1-3; weak D call: TRBD1 (6 bases). V was shortened by 5 bases and J by 0 bases, with 14 bases between the two germline ends. Germline values: CDR1 SEHNR, CDR2 FQNEAQ (reference sequence). This CDR3 is built from 16 residues. Here the CDR3 DNA reads TGTGCCAGCAGCCGTGCGGGGGCCCACTCTGGAAACACCATATATTTT. It yields the protein CASSRAGAHSGNTIYF.